What follows are 27 T cell receptor beta chains derived from one specimen sequenced in a study of cytomegalovirus exposure and HLA in healthy donors. In the PCR, 60 Vbeta and 13 Jbeta primers were used. The assay was immunoSEQ multiplex PCR, and TCRdb's table has in-frame clones only and misses some. The sample yields approximately 150,000 clones, over 70% seen once. Sequenced material: PBMCs. The receptors derive from a woman between 40 and 55 years old in good health and CMV-seronegative.

In this sample, this clone turned up a few times. V is TRBV30 and J is TRBJ2-3; D ambiguous. In germline, CDR1 is GTSNPN, CDR2 SVGIG (reference sequence). Between the trimmed V and J ends, which lost 7 bases and 6 bases, there was a span of 17 bases. The CDR3 runs 13 residues. The CDR3 is CASKAFGADTQYF. Here the CDR3 DNA reads TGTGCCTCAAAAGCGTTTGGCGCGGATACGCAGTATTTT.

There are a few counts of this clone. The chain joins TRBV5-1 to TRBJ2-5, with TRBD1 matching over 9 bases. V shed 0 bases, J shed 5 bases, and the junction held 5 bases outside the gene matches. Germline assignment: CDR1 SGHRS and CDR2 YFSETQ. The CDR3 totals 15 residues. CDR3 sequence: CASSLATGGLETQYF. The CDR3 DNA reads as TGCGCCAGCAGCTTGGCGACAGGGGGACTCGAGACCCAGTACTTC.

This clone has a single count. V usage is TRBV4-2 and J usage is TRBJ1-2, with D possibly TRBD1 on 6 matching bases. Trimming removed 1 base from V and 7 bases from J, with 13 bases in between. CDR1 is LGHNA, CDR2 YNFKEQ, per germline. The CDR3 loop spans 14 amino acids. The CDR3 sequence: CASSQGNRASGYTF. The CDR3 nucleotides read TGTGCCAGCAGCCAAGGTAACAGGGCTTCTGGCTACACCTTC.

The chain employs TRBV10-3 and TRBJ2-1; weak D call: TRBD2 (5 bases). The CDR3 loop spans 14 amino acids. Germline values: CDR1 ENHRY, CDR2 SYGVKD. V lost 7 bases and J 2 bases, leaving 12 bases between the germline ends. CDR3 amino acids: CAIKLGSPYNEQFF. The CDR3 bases are TGTGCCATCAAGTTAGGGAGCCCCTACAATGAGCAGTTCTTC.

The genes are TRBV4-1 and TRBJ2-7, with D tentatively TRBD1 (7 bases). Germline CDR1 reads MGHRA; CDR2 reads YSYEKL. This CDR3 has 15 amino acids. With 0 bases removed from V and 1 base from J, the gap between germline ends came to 10 bases. The CDR3 protein is CASSQDPGGSYEQYF. In DNA form, the CDR3 reads TGCGCCAGCAGCCAAGACCCAGGGGGGTCCTACGAGCAGTACTTC.

The chain is built from TRBV2 and TRBJ1-1, with TRBD1 identical over 7 bases. The CDR3 extends over 15 amino acids. The trim removed 7 bases at V and 1 base at J, leaving 9 bases unmatched. The germline gives CDR1 SNHLY, CDR2 FYNNEI. The CDR3 sequence: CASTRTGPKNTEAFF. The DNA for the CDR3 is TGTGCCAGCACCCGGACAGGACCAAAGAACACTGAAGCTTTCTTT.

This chain joins TRBV6-6 and TRBJ2-7, with 8 nucleotides matching TRBD1. Germline CDR1 and CDR2: MNHNY and SVGAGI (reference sequence). This CDR3 contains 14 residues. The V segment lost 6 bases and the J segment 7 bases; nucleotides outside the gene matches: 11. CDR3 nucleotide sequence: TGTGCCAGCAGCCTTCTGGGACAGGTCGGGGAGCAGTACTTC. Protein sequence: CASSLLGQVGEQYF.

The chain is built from TRBV5-4 and TRBJ2-7; D remains ambiguous. With 2 bases removed from V and 0 bases from J, the gap between germline ends came to 15 bases. The V gene's germline CDR1 is SGHNT and CDR2 YYREEE (reference sequence). This CDR3 has 16 residues. This CDR3 reads CASSFVSGRASYEQYF. CDR3 DNA: TGTGCCAGCAGCTTCGTGTCTGGGCGTGCCTCCTACGAGCAGTACTTC.

DNA of the CDR3: TGCAGCGTAGACACTAGCACAGATACGCAGTATTTT. Protein sequence: CSVDTSTDTQYF. V is TRBV29-1 and J is TRBJ2-3, with D unclear. V was clipped by 6 bases and J by 0 bases, with 7 bases between them. The V gene's germline CDR1 is SQVTM and CDR2 ANQGSEA. The CDR3 sequence is 12 residues long.

The chain couples TRBV7-8 to TRBJ1-5, with D uncertain. This CDR3 contains 13 residues. The V gene lost 3 bases and the J gene lost 7 bases, with 10 bases spanning the gap. Germline loops: CDR1 SGHVS, CDR2 FQNEAQ. CDR3 sequence: CASSFGESQPQHF. Here the CDR3 DNA reads TGTGCCAGCAGCTTCGGAGAATCCCAGCCCCAGCATTTT.

This clone was counted a few times. The chain has TRBV11-2 and TRBJ2-7, with 7 bases matching TRBD2. The CDR3 is 14 amino acids. The junction had 9 bases not matched to a gene; V was cut back by 4 bases and J by 6 bases. CDR1 and CDR2 (germline): SGHAT, FQNNGV. CDR3 sequence (DNA): TGTGCCAGCAGCTCCCCTTGGACGGGAGGCGAGCAGTACTTC. Its translation is CASSSPWTGGEQYF.

V gene TRBV7-8 combines with J gene TRBJ1-5; TRBD1 matches 8 bases. Germline values: CDR1 SGHVS, CDR2 FQNEAQ. CDR3 size: 14 residues. J gave up 3 bases and V 4 bases, and 2 bases lay outside the gene matches. CDR3 sequence reads: CASSSTGDNQPQHF. The CDR3, as DNA: TGTGCCAGCAGCTCGACAGGGGACAATCAGCCCCAGCATTTT.

V gene TRBV15 combines with J gene TRBJ1-5; 7 bases agree with TRBD1. CDR1 LNHNV and CDR2 YYDKDF come from the germline V gene (reference sequence). CDR3 length: 15 amino acids. After removal of 1 base from V and 7 bases from J, the junction contained 7 bases not matched to a gene. Written as DNA, the CDR3 is TGTGCCACCAGCAGAGTAGACAGGGATCGGCAGCCCCAGCATTTT. It codes for CATSRVDRDRQPQHF.

The gene calls are TRBV10-3 and TRBJ2-2, with a possible D match to TRBD2 (6 bases). Germline V gives CDR1 ENHRY, CDR2 SYGVKD. V was trimmed by 0 bases and J by 0 bases, leaving 8 bases between them. The CDR3 runs to 16 residues. The CDR3 is CAISESSGSNTGELFF. The DNA for the CDR3 is TGTGCCATCAGTGAGTCAAGCGGGTCGAACACCGGGGAGCTGTTTTTT.

This chain uses TRBV15 with TRBJ2-1; D is perhaps TRBD2 (5 bases). The CDR3 covers 13 residues. The V and J ends lost 2 bases and 10 bases respectively, with 12 bases between them. Germline V gene lookup returns CDR1 LNHNV and CDR2 YYDKDF (reference sequence). The CDR3 region has the DNA TGTGCCACCAGCAGACCCGCGGGCGACGAGCAGTTCTTC. Its protein is CATSRPAGDEQFF. The whole variable domain, remainder taken from reference TRBV15 and TRBJ2-1, is DAMVIQNPRYQVTQFGKPVTLSCSQTLNHNVMYWYQQKSSQAPKLLFHYYDKDFNNEADTPDNFQSRRPNTSFCFLDIRSPGLGDTAMYLCATSRPAGDEQFFGPGTRLTVL.

The CDR3: CASAGSNQPQHF. In nucleotides, the CDR3 is TGTGCCAGCGCAGGGTCTAATCAGCCCCAGCATTTT. V usage is TRBV2 and J usage is TRBJ1-5; D perhaps matches TRBD1 (5 bases). V lost 8 bases to trimming and J lost 4 bases, with 9 bases between them. Germline CDR1 reads SNHLY; CDR2 reads FYNNEI. The CDR3 extends over 12 amino acids.

The chain joins TRBV6-6 to TRBJ1-4; 8 bases agree with TRBD1. Trimming cost V 5 bases and J 8 bases; bases outside gene matches: 7. In germline, CDR1 is MNHNY, CDR2 SVGAGI (reference sequence). This CDR3 has 14 amino acids. The CDR3 loop is CASSKGQGGEKLFF. The CDR3 nucleotides read TGTGCCAGCAGTAAAGGACAGGGCGGCGAAAAACTGTTTTTT.

This clone was seen only a few times. V usage is TRBV7-7 and J usage is TRBJ2-3; 7 bases are shared with TRBD2. Germline V lookup: CDR1 SSHAT, CDR2 FNYEAQ (reference sequence). J gave up 2 bases and V 6 bases, and 8 bases lay outside the gene matches. The CDR3 has 15 residues. The CDR3 sequence is CASSKSGGDTDTQYF. CDR3 DNA: TGTGCCAGCAGTAAAAGTGGGGGGGACACAGATACGCAGTATTTT. Full variable domain (rest looked up from reference TRBV7-7 and TRBJ2-3): GAGVSQSPRYKVTKRGQDVTLRCDPISSHATLYWYQQALGQGPEFLTYFNYEAQPDKSGLPSDRFSAERPEGSISTLTIQRTEQRDSAMYRCASSKSGGDTDTQYFGPGTRLTVL.

The chain combines TRBV27 with TRBJ1-2, with 9 bases that match TRBD1. The germline gives CDR1 MNHEY, CDR2 SMNVEV (reference sequence). V dropped 5 bases and J dropped 4; count of bases not matched to a gene: 14. CDR3 length: 17 residues. This CDR3 reads CASSVGTGRGLGYGYTF. The CDR3 region has the DNA TGTGCCAGCAGTGTCGGGACAGGGAGGGGGCTCGGCTATGGCTACACCTTC.

The J gene is TRBJ2-7, the V gene TRBV6-1; D remains unclear. Germline V gene data show CDR1 as MNHNS and CDR2 as SASEGT. V lost 3 bases and J 0 bases, leaving 12 bases between the germline ends. This CDR3 is 15 amino acids long. The CDR3 coding sequence is TGTGCCAGCAGTGATTGGAGCCCTGGCTCCTACGAGCAGTACTTC. This encodes CASSDWSPGSYEQYF.

The chain recombines TRBV5-1 with TRBJ2-2; D gene ambiguous. The germline V gene has CDR1 SGHRS and CDR2 YFSETQ. Trimming took 5 bases from V and 5 from J, leaving 13 bases between them. CDR3 length: 14 amino acids. The CDR3 here is CASSSPTITGELFF. The CDR3 nucleotides are TGCGCCAGCAGTTCGCCCACAATTACCGGGGAGCTGTTTTTT.

CDR3 residues: CASSIPSGRGQETQYF. For the CDR3, the DNA is TGTGCCAGTAGTATTCCAAGCGGGAGAGGCCAAGAGACCCAGTACTTC. The chain employs TRBV19 and TRBJ2-5, with TRBD2 matching over 8 bases. Germline trimming cut 3 bases from V and 1 base from J; bases unmatched to any gene: 7. In germline, CDR1 is LNHDA, CDR2 SQIVND (reference sequence). This CDR3 region has 16 residues.

The chain uses TRBV6-5 and TRBJ1-2; D is perhaps TRBD1 (5 bases). With 6 bases removed from V and 5 bases from J, the gap between germline ends came to 13 bases. The CDR3 has 13 amino acids. Germline-derived CDR1 and CDR2 are MNHEY and SVGAGI. The CDR3 region has the DNA TGTGCCAGCAGACAGGCCCTCTCTTATGGCTACACCTTC. This encodes CASRQALSYGYTF.

Points on this clone: One end of the junction varies from germline; a read error may be responsible. The chain combines TRBV18 with TRBJ1-1; D uncertain. This CDR3 comprises 14 residues. CDR1 is KGHSH, CDR2 LQKENI, per germline. In nucleotides, the CDR3 is TGTGCCAGCCCACCGGGCCAAGGGAACACTGAAGCTTTCTTT. Protein sequence: CASPPGQGNTEAFF.

The chain is built from TRBV27 and TRBJ1-4, with 7 bases matching TRBD1. The CDR3 is 13 amino acids. Germline CDR1 reads MNHEY; CDR2 reads SMNVEV (reference sequence). V gave up 8 bases and J gave up 7 bases; unmatched junction bases: 7. This CDR3 is CASRRQGTEKLFF. The CDR3 DNA reads as TGTGCCAGCCGTAGACAGGGAACTGAAAAACTGTTTTTT.

The chain is built from TRBV30 and TRBJ2-5; possible D gene TRBD1, 6 bases. The germline V and J ends were trimmed by 0 bases and 0 bases, with 14 bases remaining between them. The CDR3 sequence is 16 residues long. Germline CDR1 reads GTSNPN; CDR2 reads SVGIG (reference sequence). CDR3 sequence: CAWSVWGTKYQETQYF. The CDR3 coding sequence is TGTGCCTGGAGTGTTTGGGGGACAAAGTACCAAGAGACCCAGTACTTC.

This clone was observed a few times. Relative to the germline gene, one junction end is altered; a read error may explain this. V is TRBV5-4 and J is TRBJ1-2, with TRBD1 identical over 11 bases. The CDR3 is made up of 16 amino acids. Germline V gene lookup returns CDR1 SGHNT and CDR2 YYREEE (reference sequence). CDR3 in amino acids: CASSHGQGAANYGYTF. The CDR3, as DNA: TGCGCCAGCAGCCACGGACAGGGGGCAGCTAACTATGGCTACACCTTC.